A single T cell receptor (beta chain) is shown here with its context. Its antigen is currently not known. Per-base quality was not reported, and no clone a single base away is much larger than it. The germline ends are 11 bases apart after V is trimmed by 4 bases and J by 7 bases. The CDR3, from cysteine to phenylalanine, totals 13 residues. Solely the CDR3 DNA is kept, with 39 bases framed from the first base. TCRbeta CDR3 regions were amplified from genomic DNA by means of the immunoSEQ Assay, a bias-controlled multiplex PCR. Per the source publication's procedure: The number of nucleated cells in each sample was estimated from the amplification of reference gene primers within the assay. Sequence reads were collapsed and filtered to measure the absolute abundance of every unique TCRbeta CDR3 rearrangement. For each sample, productive Simpson clonality was calculated by taking the square root of Simpson's diversity index across productive rearrangements. TCRdb carries this immuneACCESS record with in-frame sequences only. Its versions omit some clonotypes, under half of them owing to an unresolved V gene in the studies checked, with the rest unexplained. That table gives V, J and clone size, and the DNA gave D and trimming. Within this sample are over 120,000 clones, with around 86% of them counted one time only. Clones ranked in the top ten supply about 11% of the sample.

Participants in the prospective study were aged about 18 to 89 years, lived in 24 United States geographic areas, and enrolled through a virtual design. In the prospective study, participants were assigned to cohorts based on the clinical history participants reported in a screening survey and a study questionnaire. For ImmuneRACE Cohort 3, a participant was defined as recovered based on two consecutive negative NP/OP PCR tests, clearance by a healthcare professional, or resolution of symptoms. Mobile phlebotomists in the prospective study collected whole blood, serum and a nasopharyngeal or oropharyngeal swab from every participant. Over a 2-month period, participants in the prospective study had the option of providing additional blood draws and questionnaires. Before DNA extraction, prospective study blood samples were shipped either frozen or at room temperature. This entry is derived from a study of blood T cell repertoires in COVID-19 (dated by TCRdb to the early 2020s). Study-level background: Samples covering the acute and convalescent phases of COVID-19 were provided by collaborators in the United States, Italy and Spain. The material from the prospective study consisted of cDNA or gDNA derived from T cells, B-cell-depleted T cells, or PBMCs. Subjects who had been exposed to COVID-19, were actively infected with it, or had recovered from it provided the deeply sampled blood TCRbeta repertoires that made up the dataset. A freely available public database, intended as a resource for researchers studying the immune response to SARS-CoV-2, is where the repertoires were released. Samples were obtained from the ongoing ImmuneRACE study (first 160 participants) and from roughly 1,300 subjects provided by 6 global collaborators. Sample metadata almost always included a de-identified subject ID, COVID-19 status, age in years and sex. Where available, HLA class I and class II types were obtained from metadata supplied by the sample provider rather than from assay-based typing. What the authors observed across the whole study: How much clinical and demographic metadata was included differed by source and by participant, and the metadata was provided uncurated.

Sequencing was done on a sample of PBMCs or T cells enriched from blood (not recorded which). The chain links TRBV12-3 or TRBV12-4 with TRBJ1-5; the D region possibly corresponds to TRBD1 (5 bases align). The sequence derives from a man aged 60-69 years who had recovered from COVID-19. The CDR3 region reads CASSSGTKQPQHF. The DNA sequence follows: TGTGCCAGCAGTTCAGGGACTAAGCAGCCCCAGCATTTT.